This T cell receptor beta chain was obtained from a study of T cells in Graves' hyperthyroidism and ophthalmopathy. It was RNA transcripts that yielded the amplified TCR beta CDR3 regions. The HTBI primer set was used in a first-round RT-PCR of the TCR CDR3. Each CDR3 protein is one row after TCRdb ran MiXCR on the multiplex PCR reads. The top ten hold 47% of the sample, which has hundreds of thousands of distinct CDR3 sequences, 15% to 20% seen once. Patients affected by ophthalmopathy presented a Clinical Activity Score of at least 3, a NOSPECS grade of at least 4, and disease duration below 3 months. Germline CDR1 reads KGHSH; CDR2 reads LQKENI. The length of the CDR3 is 16 residues. After removal of 5 bases from V and 5 bases from J, the junction contained 14 bases not matched to a gene.

Sample: blood. The receptor was derived from a man aged 35 to 55 with Graves' ophthalmopathy. The genes are TRBV18 and TRBJ2-7, with 8 positions matching TRBD2. CDR3 DNA: TGTGCCAGCTCAGACCTGCAAGGGACTAGACTCAACGAGCAGTACTTC. Protein product: CASSDLQGTRLNEQYF.